Below, 20 T cell receptor beta chains from the same sample are listed, as sequenced in a study of T cell responses to AZD1222 COVID-19 vaccine. Measured with immunoSEQ multiplex PCR; TCRdb has only the in-frame clones, and not every one. The sample yields about 150,000 clones, 70% to 90% seen once. The sequencing here drew on peripheral blood, taken on day 0 of MenACWY control vaccination. The origin of the receptors is an adult in good health.

This clone showed up just once. DNA for the CDR3: TGTGCCAGCAGGGGGGGGATGGAACTGTTTTTT. This translates into CASRGGMELFF. This chain uses TRBV28 with TRBJ1-4, with TRBD1 as a possible D gene (5 bases). Germline V gene sequence: CDR1 MDHEN, CDR2 SYDVKM. Trimming removed 6 bases at V and 12 bases at J, with 11 bases between. CDR3 size: 11 residues.

The table lists this clone with a few counts. The chain employs TRBV19 and TRBJ2-7; D unclear. Germline assignment: CDR1 LNHDA and CDR2 SQIVND (reference sequence). V was pared by 6 bases and J by 6 bases, with 12 bases between. CDR3 length equals 12 residues. CDR3 coding DNA: TGTGCCAGTAGAGGGATGATGGGCGAGCAGTACTTC. This encodes CASRGMMGEQYF. The variable domain in full, completed from reference TRBV19 and TRBJ2-7, reads DGGITQSPKYLFRKEGQNVTLSCEQNLNHDAMYWYRQDPGQGLRLIYYSQIVNDFQKGDIAEGYSVSREKKESFPLTVTSAQKNPTAFYLCASRGMMGEQYFGPGTRLTVT.

A single count supports this clone. This rearrangement joins TRBV2 to TRBJ2-7; the D gene is possibly TRBD2 (5 bases). Germline V gene data show CDR1 as SNHLY and CDR2 as FYNNEI. There are 13 residues in the CDR3. The ends were cut back, 8 bases at V and 0 bases at J, with 11 bases in the middle. The CDR3, as DNA: TGTGCCAGCGCCAGAGAGGGCTCCTACGAGCAGTACTTC. This codes for CASAREGSYEQYF.

The rearrangement joins TRBV7-7 to TRBJ2-1, with 7 bases aligning to TRBD1. The V and J ends lost 5 bases and 5 bases, in that order; junction bases with no gene match: 3. Germline CDR1 reads SSHAT; CDR2 reads FNYEAQ (reference sequence). CDR3 length: 13 residues. CDR3 DNA: TGTGCCAGCAGCCGGGGACAGAACAATGAGCAGTTCTTC. It is translated as CASSRGQNNEQFF.

The chain employs TRBV18 and TRBJ1-6; D gene uncertain. V lost 0 bases and J lost 4, with 4 bases in between. Germline loops: CDR1 KGHSH, CDR2 LQKENI. The CDR3 runs 14 residues. This chain's CDR3 is CASSPPEYNSPLHF. The CDR3 region has the DNA TGTGCCAGCTCACCACCGGAGTATAATTCACCCCTCCACTTT.

V gene TRBV18 combines with J gene TRBJ2-5; D is undetermined. V dropped 0 bases and J dropped 3 bases, with 11 bases sitting between them. This CDR3 region has 15 residues. Per germline, CDR1 KGHSH and CDR2 LQKENI. The CDR3 spells CASSPPAPWKETQYF. The CDR3 bases are TGTGCCAGCTCACCACCAGCACCCTGGAAAGAGACCCAGTACTTC.

The rearrangement uses TRBV24-1 and TRBJ1-2; D not certain. This CDR3 contains 14 residues. Looked up from germline, CDR1 is KGHDR and CDR2 is SFDVKD. V lost 1 base and J 8 bases, leaving 13 bases between the germline ends. CDR3: CATSDLGRTGGYTF. CDR3 bases: TGTGCCACCAGTGATTTAGGACGGACGGGGGGCTACACCTTC.

This clone was counted only a few times. The chain carries TRBV19 and TRBJ2-1; weak D call: TRBD2 (5 bases). CDR1 LNHDA and CDR2 SQIVND come from the germline V gene (reference sequence). With 1 base removed from V and 5 bases from J, the gap between germline ends came to 9 bases. The CDR3 runs to 14 residues. This CDR3 reads CASSIAGNNNEQFF. The DNA for the CDR3 is TGTGCCAGTAGTATAGCGGGAAACAACAATGAGCAGTTCTTC. The variable domain in full, with the rest retrieved from reference TRBV19 and TRBJ2-1, is DGGITQSPKYLFRKEGQNVTLSCEQNLNHDAMYWYRQDPGQGLRLIYYSQIVNDFQKGDIAEGYSVSREKKESFPLTVTSAQKNPTAFYLCASSIAGNNNEQFFGPGTRLTVL.

This chain joins TRBV4-3 and TRBJ2-6; D unclear. This CDR3 spans 14 amino acids. V shed 0 bases and J shed 7 bases, with 7 bases lying between them. Germline loops: CDR1 LGHNA, CDR2 YSLEER. This CDR3 reads CASSQDLRANVLTF. In DNA, the CDR3 is TGCGCCAGCAGCCAAGATCTTAGAGCCAACGTCCTGACTTTC.

The chain combines TRBV7-2 with TRBJ2-2, with no clear D. The CDR3 has 14 amino acids. V was trimmed by 6 bases and J by 0 bases, leaving 8 bases between them. Germline CDR1 reads SGHTA; CDR2 reads FQGNSA. CDR3 nucleotide sequence: TGTGCCAGCAGTTTCATCGCGAACACCGGGGAGCTGTTTTTT. Its translation is CASSFIANTGELFF.

This rearrangement joins TRBV5-6 to TRBJ2-7; 10 bases align to TRBD1. The trim removed 5 bases at V and 3 bases at J, leaving 8 bases unmatched. The CDR3 totals 15 residues. The germline V gene has CDR1 SGHDT and CDR2 YYEEEE. CDR3 nucleotides: TGTGCCAGCAGACCCGGGACAGGGGATATCTACGAGCAGTACGTC. This gives the protein CASRPGTGDIYEQYV.

The gene calls are TRBV4-1 and TRBJ2-7, with TRBD2 identical over 8 bases. The J segment lost 4 bases and the V segment lost 3 bases, leaving 5 bases of the junction unmatched. The CDR3 spans 14 residues. Per the germline V gene, CDR1 is MGHRA and CDR2 is YSYEKL. The CDR3, as DNA: TGCGCCAGCAGCCATACTAGCGGATTTTACGAGCAGTACTTC. It specifies CASSHTSGFYEQYF.

The genes are TRBV15 and TRBJ2-1; 7 bases line up with TRBD2. With V trimmed by 0 bases and J by 4 bases, 12 bases remained unmatched. Germline V lookup: CDR1 LNHNV, CDR2 YYDKDF (reference sequence). The CDR3 totals 18 residues. The CDR3 bases are TGTGCCACCAGCAGAGAAGAAGACTGGGCTAGCGGATACAATGAGCAGTTCTTC. Amino acids: CATSREEDWASGYNEQFF.

The chain uses TRBV18 and TRBJ2-7, with 10 bases lining up with TRBD2. Trimming took 0 bases from V and 3 from J; bases not matched to a gene: 2. The V gene's germline CDR1 is KGHSH and CDR2 LQKENI. The CDR3 totals 15 residues. The CDR3 protein is CASSPPGTSVYEQYF. Here the CDR3 DNA reads TGTGCCAGCTCACCACCTGGGACTAGCGTCTACGAGCAGTACTTC.

This chain uses TRBV19 with TRBJ1-5; D not resolved. CDR3 length equals 15 residues. V gave up 2 bases and J gave up 4 bases, with 12 bases separating them. Germline assignment: CDR1 LNHDA and CDR2 SQIVND (reference sequence). This chain's CDR3 is CASSITGDRNQPQHF. CDR3 nucleotides: TGTGCCAGTAGTATAACTGGGGATAGGAATCAGCCCCAGCATTTT.

CDR3 coding DNA: TGTGCCACCAGCAGATCCGGGACAGGGGTCAACGAGCAGTACTTC. It encodes CATSRSGTGVNEQYF. The chain employs TRBV15 and TRBJ2-7; 10 positions agree with TRBD1. V was pared by 2 bases and J by 5 bases, with 6 bases of the junction left unmatched. Germline CDR1 is LNHNV and CDR2 is YYDKDF (reference sequence). CDR3 length: 15 residues.

The chain employs TRBV20-1 and TRBJ1-2, with D perhaps matching TRBD1 (5 bases). V lost 3 bases and J lost 2, with 7 bases in between. This CDR3 contains 12 residues. Per the germline V gene, CDR1 is DFQATT and CDR2 is SNEGSKA (reference sequence). The CDR3 DNA reads TGCAGTGCTAGTGGGGGAAACTATGGCTACACCTTC. As protein: CSASGGNYGYTF.

The chain links TRBV4-1 to TRBJ2-3; 15 bases map to TRBD2. The CDR3 is 16 residues long. Germline CDR1 reads MGHRA; CDR2 reads YSYEKL. The ends lost 1 base at V and 4 bases at J; junction bases unmatched: 0. The CDR3 loop reads CASSQGTSGGADTQYF. The CDR3 coding sequence is TGCGCCAGCAGCCAAGGGACTAGCGGGGGGGCAGATACGCAGTATTTT.

The chain links TRBV19 to TRBJ1-3; D gene ambiguous. Trimming pared 5 bases from V and 4 bases from J, leaving 6 bases between. Germline V gives CDR1 LNHDA, CDR2 SQIVND (reference sequence). This CDR3 region has 12 residues. The CDR3 nucleotides are TGTGCCAGTAGTTCCCGAGGAAACACCATATATTTT. It is translated as CASSSRGNTIYF.

This sequence joins TRBV30 and TRBJ2-7; TRBD2 matches 13 bases. J gave up 6 bases and V 0 bases, and 11 bases lay outside the gene matches. The CDR3 is made up of 17 amino acids. CDR1 is GTSNPN, CDR2 SVGIG, per germline (reference sequence). As DNA, the CDR3 is TGTGCCTGGAGTGTACCGAGGACTAGCGGGAGCCTCCTCGAGCAGTACTTC. Protein product: CAWSVPRTSGSLLEQYF.